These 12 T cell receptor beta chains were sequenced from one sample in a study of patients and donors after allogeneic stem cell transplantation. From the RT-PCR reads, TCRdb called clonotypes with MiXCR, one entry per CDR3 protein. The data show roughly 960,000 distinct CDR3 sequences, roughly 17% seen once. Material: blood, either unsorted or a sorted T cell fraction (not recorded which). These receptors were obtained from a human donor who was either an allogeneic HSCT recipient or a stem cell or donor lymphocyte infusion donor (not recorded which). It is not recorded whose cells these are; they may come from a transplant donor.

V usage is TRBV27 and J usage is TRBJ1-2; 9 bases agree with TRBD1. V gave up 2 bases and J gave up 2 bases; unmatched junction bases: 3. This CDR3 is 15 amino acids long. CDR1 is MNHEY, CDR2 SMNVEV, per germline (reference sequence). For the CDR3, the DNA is TGTGCCAGCAGTTTAAGACAGGGGGTAAACTATGGCTACACCTTC. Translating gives CASSLRQGVNYGYTF.

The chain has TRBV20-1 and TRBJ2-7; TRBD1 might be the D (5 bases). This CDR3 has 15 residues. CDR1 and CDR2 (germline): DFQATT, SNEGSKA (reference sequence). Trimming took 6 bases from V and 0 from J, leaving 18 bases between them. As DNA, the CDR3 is TGCAGTGCAACCTGGGGCAGGCCGAGCTCCTACGAGCAGTACTTC. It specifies CSATWGRPSSYEQYF.

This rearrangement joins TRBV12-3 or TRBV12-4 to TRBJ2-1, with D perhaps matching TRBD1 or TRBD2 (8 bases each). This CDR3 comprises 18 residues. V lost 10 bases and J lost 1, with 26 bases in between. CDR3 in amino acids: CATTRGGRQGASYNEQFF. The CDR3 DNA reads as TGTGCCACCACTCGGGGGGGGAGGCAGGGGGCTTCCTACAATGAGCAGTTCTTC.

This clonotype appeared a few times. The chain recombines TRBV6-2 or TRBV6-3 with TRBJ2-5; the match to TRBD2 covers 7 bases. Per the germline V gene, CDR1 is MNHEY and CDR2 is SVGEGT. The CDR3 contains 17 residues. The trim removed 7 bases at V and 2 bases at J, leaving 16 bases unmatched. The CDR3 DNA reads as TGTGCCAGCACCCCTAATTCGGGGGGATCAACGCAAGAGACCCAGTACTTC. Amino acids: CASTPNSGGSTQETQYF.

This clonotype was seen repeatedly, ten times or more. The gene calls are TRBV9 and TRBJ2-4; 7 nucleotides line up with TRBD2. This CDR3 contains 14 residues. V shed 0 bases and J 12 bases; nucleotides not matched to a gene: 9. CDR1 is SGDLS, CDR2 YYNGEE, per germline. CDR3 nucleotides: TGTGCCAGCAGCGTAGGGACTAGATCTAGAGATCAGTACTTC. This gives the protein CASSVGTRSRDQYF.

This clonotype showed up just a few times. The DNA of the CDR3 is TGTGCCAGCCAAGAAACTGCCTGGGGTGCGGAAAACACCATATATTTT. This encodes CASQETAWGAENTIYF. This chain connects TRBV12-3 or TRBV12-4 to TRBJ1-3; no reliable D call. Trimming shortened V by 8 bases and J by 6 bases, and 23 bases separated the two germline ends. The CDR3 is 16 amino acids.

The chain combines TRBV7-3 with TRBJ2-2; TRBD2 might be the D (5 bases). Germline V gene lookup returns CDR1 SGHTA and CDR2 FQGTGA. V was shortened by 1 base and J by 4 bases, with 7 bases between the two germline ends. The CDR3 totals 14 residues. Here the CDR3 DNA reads TGTGCCAGCAGCTTAAATGCGGGCACCGGGGAGCTGTTTTTT. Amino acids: CASSLNAGTGELFF.

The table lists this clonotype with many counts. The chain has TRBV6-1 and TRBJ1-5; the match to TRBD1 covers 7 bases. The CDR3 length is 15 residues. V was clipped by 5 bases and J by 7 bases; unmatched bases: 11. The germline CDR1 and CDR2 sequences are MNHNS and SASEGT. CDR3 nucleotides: TGTGCCAGCAGTCGAGGGGGCTCAATAGGGCAGCCCCAGCATTTT. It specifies CASSRGGSIGQPQHF.

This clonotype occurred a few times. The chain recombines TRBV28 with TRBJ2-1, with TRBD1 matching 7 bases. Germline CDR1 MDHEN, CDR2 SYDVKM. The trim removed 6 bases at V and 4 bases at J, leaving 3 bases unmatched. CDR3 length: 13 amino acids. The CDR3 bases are TGTGCCAGCAGGAGGGACAGTTACAATGAGCAGTTCTTC. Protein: CASRRDSYNEQFF.

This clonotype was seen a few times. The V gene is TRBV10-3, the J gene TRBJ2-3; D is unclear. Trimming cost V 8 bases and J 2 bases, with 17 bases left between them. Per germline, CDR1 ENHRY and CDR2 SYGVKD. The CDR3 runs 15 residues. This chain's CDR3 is CAIGLDGPPTDTQYF. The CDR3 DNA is TGTGCCATCGGGCTCGACGGGCCCCCCACAGATACGCAGTATTTT.

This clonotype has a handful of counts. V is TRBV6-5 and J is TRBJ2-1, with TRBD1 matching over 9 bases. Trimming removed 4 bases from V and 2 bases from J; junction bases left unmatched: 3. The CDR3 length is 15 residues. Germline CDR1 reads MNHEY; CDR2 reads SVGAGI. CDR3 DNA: TGTGCCAGCAGTTCCACAGGGGGCCCCTACAATGAGCAGTTCTTC. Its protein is CASSSTGGPYNEQFF.

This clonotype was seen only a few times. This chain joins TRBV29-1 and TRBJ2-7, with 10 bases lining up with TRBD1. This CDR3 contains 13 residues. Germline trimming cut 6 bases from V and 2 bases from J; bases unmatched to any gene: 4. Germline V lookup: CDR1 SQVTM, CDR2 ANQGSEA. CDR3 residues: CSVGQGFPYEQYF. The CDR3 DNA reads TGCAGCGTGGGACAGGGGTTTCCCTACGAGCAGTACTTC.